This T cell receptor (beta chain) was sequenced in a study of CD8 T cells in ankylosing spondylitis (TCRdb year 2017). About the investigation overall: T cell receptor beta repertoires were profiled in healthy donors and ankylosing spondylitis patients so that disease-linked TCR variants could be found. The whole study cohort included 85 to 120 healthy donors and 20 to 25 ankylosing spondylitis patients. Peripheral blood samples were taken, and synovial fluid was additionally collected from ankylosing spondylitis patients.

Note on this clonotype: This receptor's antigen is unknown. There are no base qualities to consult, and no much larger clone falls within one base.

Broad study findings and their caveats: Blood from ankylosing spondylitis patients appeared to be characterized by a TCR beta motif made up of under ten highly homologous amino acid variants. The disease-linked clones showed a CD8+ phenotype and occurred at relatively low frequencies in peripheral blood. According to the report, matched synovial fluid samples from ankylosing spondylitis patients were significantly enriched for the disease-linked clones. Some of the motif variants had been reported before in the synovial fluid and blood of reactive arthritis patients, a finding that suggests common disease-initiation mechanisms.

Data came from an Illumina HiSeq 2500. TCR beta libraries were prepared by quantitative 5'-RACE with molecular barcodes. As for how the authors treated the data: To identify disease-linked TCR variants, a new computational method was used, one built on a probabilistic model of VDJ rearrangement. TCRdb reprocessing: public reads trimmed at Q25 with fastp, clones called with MiXCR, in-frame beta chains kept. When rows share a CDR3 protein, they turn into one entry using the most common DNA and genes. TCRdb, rather than the study authors, made the V and J calls. The sample table holds roughly 450,000 distinct CDR3 sequences, of which about 25% were seen once. The top ten clonotypes cover 0.89% of the sample. V loses 8 bases of germline sequence and J loses 7 bases, and the interval between the two ends is 18 bases. From the cysteine up to the phenylalanine, the CDR3 has a length of 14 residues. Of the read, only the CDR3 DNA is kept; its 42 bases are in frame from base 1.

The sequencing sample was made of blood, either unsorted or a sorted T cell fraction (not recorded which). This clonotype was obtained from a male donor with ankylosing spondylitis. This chain is built from TRBV12-3 or TRBV12-4 and TRBJ2-1; TRBD2 is perhaps the D gene, given 5 matching bases. The DNA reads TGTGCCAGCGGACTCTTTCAGGCTTCAAATGAGCAGTTCTTC. Translated, this gives CASGLFQASNEQFF.